The rows below give T cell receptor beta chains drawn from one sample of a study of blood T cells in healthy people across ages. TCRdb analysed the 5' RACE reads with MiXCR anew, one entry per CDR3 protein. The table lists around 940,000 distinct CDR3 sequences, 51% of them singletons, with about a fifth in the top ten. The sequencing input was blood. These receptors originate from a woman in her sixties in good health. Each CDR3 is given with its conserved first and last residue. The D gene is left open where the match is weak. The size entry is marked missing in some rows and otherwise reads once, few, many or a size class.

CDR3 DNA: TGTGCCAGCATGCGGCAGGGAATTAGGTTCCAAGAGACCCAGTACTTC
CDR3 protein: CASMRQGIRFQETQYF
clone size: many
V gene: TRBV12-3/TRBV12-4
J gene: TRBJ2-5
CDR3 length: 16
D gene: NA

CDR3 DNA: TGCGCCAGCAGCCAAGATATGGGCTTGCCCCAGCATTTT
CDR3 protein: CASSQDMGLPQHF
clone size: few
V gene: TRBV4-1
J gene: TRBJ1-5
CDR3 length: 13
D gene: NA

CDR3 DNA: TGCGCCAGCAGCTCCGGACAGCGCACAGATACGCAGTATTTT
CDR3 protein: CASSSGQRTDTQYF
clone size: few
V gene: TRBV5-1
J gene: TRBJ2-3
CDR3 length: 14
D gene: NA

CDR3 DNA: TGTGCCTGGAGTGTATACCAGGGCTGGAGCAGGGTGAACACTGAAGCTTTCTTT
CDR3 protein: CAWSVYQGWSRVNTEAFF
clone size: NA
V gene: TRBV30
J gene: TRBJ1-1
CDR3 length: 18
D gene: NA

CDR3 DNA: TGTGCCAGCTCACCCCAGAACACCGTCTACGAGCAGTACTTC
CDR3 protein: CASSPQNTVYEQYF
clone size: NA
V gene: TRBV18
J gene: TRBJ2-7
CDR3 length: 14
D gene: NA

CDR3 DNA: TGTGCCAGCAGTCCTAACAGTTTTGGCCAAGGGACCCAGTACTTC
CDR3 protein: CASSPNSFGQGTQYF
clone size: NA
V gene: TRBV6-1
J gene: TRBJ2-5
CDR3 length: 15
D gene: NA

CDR3 DNA: TGTGCCAGCAGTTTAATGGAGCTGTACAATGAGCAGTTCTTC
CDR3 protein: CASSLMELYNEQFF
clone size: many
V gene: TRBV12-3/TRBV12-4
J gene: TRBJ2-1
CDR3 length: 14
D gene: NA

CDR3 DNA: TGTGCCAGCGGCGGTCGGACCAACCGGGCGGAGTTAAGGGAGACCCAGTACTTC
CDR3 protein: CASGGRTNRAELRETQYF
clone size: few
V gene: TRBV2
J gene: TRBJ2-5
CDR3 length: 18
D gene: NA

CDR3 DNA: TGTGCCAGCAGCTTATACACCGGGACAAAAGAGACCCAGTACTTC
CDR3 protein: CASSLYTGTKETQYF
clone size: few
V gene: TRBV11-1
J gene: TRBJ2-5
CDR3 length: 15
D gene: NA

CDR3 DNA: TGTGCCAGCAGCTCACAGGCTTCCTCCTACAATGAGCAGTTCTTC
CDR3 protein: CASSSQASSYNEQFF
clone size: NA
V gene: TRBV7-9
J gene: TRBJ2-1
CDR3 length: 15
D gene: NA

CDR3 DNA: TGTGCCAGCAGTTTATCCCTGCCCCTCTTAAGCGGGAGGGGGAGTATGGCGTACTTC
CDR3 protein: CASSLSLPLLSGRGSMAYF
clone size: few
V gene: TRBV27
J gene: TRBJ2-7
CDR3 length: 19
D gene: TRBD2

CDR3 DNA: TGCGCCAGCAGCTTGTACCCCTACATCGGCACTGAAGCTTTCTTT
CDR3 protein: CASSLYPYIGTEAFF
clone size: NA
V gene: TRBV5-1
J gene: TRBJ1-1
CDR3 length: 15
D gene: NA

CDR3 DNA: TGTGCCAGCAGTTTTTGGGGGCTCTCTACCAAAAACATTCAGTACTTC
CDR3 protein: CASSFWGLSTKNIQYF
clone size: NA
V gene: TRBV28
J gene: TRBJ2-4
CDR3 length: 16
D gene: NA

CDR3 DNA: TGCAGCGTTGTGAAGCGAACTAGCACAGATACGCAGTATTTT
CDR3 protein: CSVVKRTSTDTQYF
clone size: NA
V gene: TRBV29-1
J gene: TRBJ2-3
CDR3 length: 14
D gene: NA

CDR3 DNA: TGTGCCAGCAGTCGTTCTACGTGGGGGGACAATGGAAACACCATATATTTT
CDR3 protein: CASSRSTWGDNGNTIYF
clone size: NA
V gene: TRBV6-1
J gene: TRBJ1-3
CDR3 length: 17
D gene: NA

CDR3 DNA: TGTGCCAGCCAGGGAAACTCCTACGAGCAGTACTTC
CDR3 protein: CASQGNSYEQYF
clone size: NA
V gene: TRBV6-2/TRBV6-3
J gene: TRBJ2-7
CDR3 length: 12
D gene: NA

CDR3 DNA: TGTGCCAGCAGTGAAGGGGGGATTTCCTACAATGAGCAGTTCTTC
CDR3 protein: CASSEGGISYNEQFF
clone size: once
V gene: TRBV25-1
J gene: TRBJ2-1
CDR3 length: 15
D gene: NA

CDR3 DNA: TGCAGCGTTTCCCGCGGCAGCCAAGAGACCCAGTACTTC
CDR3 protein: CSVSRGSQETQYF
clone size: many
V gene: TRBV29-1
J gene: TRBJ2-5
CDR3 length: 13
D gene: NA

CDR3 DNA: TGTGCCAGCAGCCAAGATAGTCCTAGCGGGAGTGGGTACCAAGAGACCCAGTACTTC
CDR3 protein: CASSQDSPSGSGYQETQYF
clone size: NA
V gene: TRBV4-2
J gene: TRBJ2-5
CDR3 length: 19
D gene: TRBD2